Following are 14 T cell receptor beta chains from one sample sequenced in a study of blood T cell repertoires in COVID-19. The data were produced by immunoSEQ multiplex PCR, yet TCRdb's version contains in-frame clones alone and is incomplete. The table has 150,000 to 200,000 clones, around two thirds seen once. The material sequenced was peripheral blood. The source is a woman over 75 with acute or convalescent COVID-19.

The DNA for the CDR3 is TGTGCCAGCTCACGATCGGGAGAGACCCAGTACTTC. Its translation: CASSRSGETQYF. V gene TRBV18 combines with J gene TRBJ2-5; D gene uncertain. The germline V and J ends were trimmed by 4 bases and 4 bases, with 7 bases remaining between them. The CDR3 is made up of 12 amino acids. Germline-derived CDR1 and CDR2 are KGHSH and LQKENI.

The V and J genes are TRBV9 and TRBJ2-7, with D possibly matching TRBD2 (7 bases). Trimming took off 3 bases at V and 4 bases at J, with 14 bases between the two ends. Looked up from germline, CDR1 is SGDLS and CDR2 is YYNGEE. The length of the CDR3 is 14 residues. The CDR3 nucleotides are TGTGCCAGCAGCGCTGGGGGGGCTAGGTACGAGCAGTACTTC. Encoded protein: CASSAGGARYEQYF.

The CDR3 bases are TGTGCCAGCAGCTTAGGGGCGGGACAGGGGTACAATGAGCAGTTCTTC. Its protein product is CASSLGAGQGYNEQFF. The V call is TRBV5-4, the J call TRBJ2-1; TRBD1 agrees at 10 bases. The trim removed 2 bases at V and 4 bases at J, leaving 6 bases unmatched. CDR1 and CDR2 (germline): SGHNT, YYREEE (reference sequence). The CDR3 consists of 16 residues.

V is TRBV29-1 and J is TRBJ2-7, with D maybe TRBD2 (5 bases). CDR1 is SQVTM, CDR2 ANQGSEA, per germline. The V end lost 2 bases, the J end lost 1 base, and 9 bases lay between the germline ends. CDR3 length equals 13 residues. The CDR3 loop is CSVERRGSYEQYF. The CDR3 DNA reads as TGCAGCGTTGAAAGGCGAGGGTCCTACGAGCAGTACTTC.

J is TRBJ2-1 and V is TRBV29-1, with 11 positions matching TRBD2. The junction had 11 bases not matched to a gene; V was cut back by 7 bases and J by 9 bases. This CDR3 spans 14 amino acids. CDR1 and CDR2 from the germline V gene are SQVTM and ANQGSEA. DNA for the CDR3: TGCAGCGCCTCAGGGGGACTAGCGGTCGGTGAGCAGTTCTTC. Translation: CSASGGLAVGEQFF.

The chain uses TRBV27 and TRBJ2-7, with a weak D call TRBD2 (6 bases). The CDR3 contains 16 residues. V lost 9 bases, J lost 0 bases, and 21 bases lay in between. Germline-derived CDR1 and CDR2 are MNHEY and SMNVEV (reference sequence). The CDR3 bases are TGTGCCAGTAAGAGCTTCCCCGGGACTTTCTCCTACGAGCAGTACTTC. It is translated as CASKSFPGTFSYEQYF.

V usage is TRBV5-1 and J usage is TRBJ2-3, with 7 bases lining up with TRBD2. Germline loops: CDR1 SGHRS, CDR2 YFSETQ. The trim removed 4 bases at V and 7 bases at J, leaving 12 bases unmatched. The CDR3 spans 15 residues. The chain's CDR3 is CASSPTPGGSHTQYF. CDR3 nucleotides: TGCGCCAGCAGCCCCACCCCTGGCGGGAGTCATACGCAGTATTTT.

The chain uses TRBV5-1 and TRBJ2-3; D is unclear. The V end was cut by 4 bases, the J end by 2 bases, with 8 bases between. CDR3 size: 13 residues. CDR1 is SGHRS and CDR2 is YFSETQ in the germline V gene. In DNA, the CDR3 is TGCGCCAGCAGCGCCAGAATCACAGATACGCAGTATTTT. This codes for CASSARITDTQYF.

This chain joins TRBV11-2 and TRBJ2-1; 13 bases align to TRBD2. Trimming took 4 bases from V and 5 from J; bases not matched to a gene: 8. CDR3 length equals 17 residues. CDR1 is SGHAT and CDR2 is FQNNGV in the germline V gene. CDR3 nucleotides: TGTGCCAGCAGCTCCCGACTAGCGGGAGGATATAACAATGAGCAGTTCTTC. Translation: CASSSRLAGGYNNEQFF.

This clone came up a few times. The CDR3 coding sequence is TGTGCCTCCAAGGGGACTCCTGGGTACGAGCAGTACTTC. The encoded protein is CASKGTPGYEQYF. The chain employs TRBV19 and TRBJ2-7; tentative D call: TRBD2 (6 bases). In germline, CDR1 is LNHDA, CDR2 SQIVND (reference sequence). This CDR3 region has 13 residues. The V gene lost 11 bases and the J gene lost 4 bases, with 18 bases spanning the gap.

J is TRBJ2-3 and V is TRBV27, with TRBD2 matching 11 bases. The CDR3 is made up of 14 amino acids. Germline V gene data show CDR1 as MNHEY and CDR2 as SMNVEV (reference sequence). The J segment lost 2 bases and the V segment lost 10 bases, leaving 5 bases of the junction unmatched. The CDR3 DNA reads TGTGCCATCCATAGCGGGAGGGACACAGATACGCAGTATTTT. Translation gives CAIHSGRDTDTQYF.

This rearrangement joins TRBV5-4 to TRBJ2-7; 7 nucleotides match TRBD2. The germline V gene has CDR1 SGHNT and CDR2 YYREEE (reference sequence). V dropped 0 bases and J dropped 2; count of bases not matched to a gene: 5. This CDR3 is built from 15 residues. The CDR3 DNA reads as TGTGCCAGCAGCTTGGACTGGGGGGGACCCTACGAGCAGTACTTC. Translating gives CASSLDWGGPYEQYF.

V and J are TRBV4-3 and TRBJ2-2; tentatively, D is TRBD2 (7 bases). The CDR3 has 17 residues. V shed 4 bases and J shed 2 bases, with 17 bases lying between them. Germline CDR1 and CDR2: LGHNA and YSLEER. The CDR3 sequence is CASSLPPRGQNTGELFF. The CDR3 bases are TGCGCCAGCAGCCTACCTCCGCGGGGGCAAAACACCGGGGAGCTGTTTTTT.

This clone was detected many times. The rearrangement uses TRBV6-2 or TRBV6-3 and TRBJ2-7; 9 nucleotides match TRBD2. This CDR3 spans 14 amino acids. V lost 5 bases to trimming and J lost 1 base; unmatched junction nucleotides: 3. Looked up from germline, CDR1 is MNHEY and CDR2 is SVGEGT. In DNA, the CDR3 is TGTGCCAGCAGTGGACTAGCGAGATCCTACGAGCAGTACTTC. Protein: CASSGLARSYEQYF.